This T cell receptor beta chain comes out of a study of regulatory T cells after allogeneic stem cell transplantation (dated by TCRdb to the late 2010s). For the wider study: Patients were grouped by whether acute graft-versus-host disease developed within 100 days after stem cell transplantation. Fluorescence-activated cell sorting was used to isolate CD4+CD25+CD127- regulatory T cells from patient PBMCs. Conventional CD4+ T cells defined as CD4+CD25+/-CD127+ were also sorted and TCR-sequenced for comparison in the study. The study compared the TCR repertoire of regulatory T cells after allogeneic stem cell transplantation in patients who had acute graft-versus-host disease versus patients who did not.

The sample's time point label, in plain terms: 30 days after allogeneic hematopoietic stem cell transplantation. At 30 days after allogeneic hematopoietic stem cell transplantation, peripheral blood mononuclear cells were collected from the patients. General findings and caveats noted by the study authors: In non-GvHD patients, the top 10 regulatory T-cell clones took up a significantly larger share of the repertoire, which suggests expansion of presumably allo-specific protective clones. No regulatory T-cell clones were shared by all patients, and sorted cell numbers did not correlate significantly with the inverse Simpson index. Because of the small patient sample size, validation of the findings in a larger cohort was required. A less diverse, more focused regulatory T-cell TCR repertoire was observed in patients without graft-versus-host disease than in patients with the disease. Diversity of the conventional CD4+ T-cell repertoire was not significantly different between patients with graft-versus-host disease and patients without graft-versus-host disease.

Points on this clonotype: It lacks a known antigen. Base qualities were left out, and no much larger clone turns up one base away.

Reads for this sample came from an Illumina MiSeq. After the RNA was reverse transcribed with the SMARTer RACE cDNA Amplification kit, the TCR beta CDR3 region was amplified. The RNeasy Mini Kit was used to extract RNA from the sorted cells. Illumina paired-end sequencing was used to sequence the TCR beta amplicons. As for how the authors treated the data: TCR repertoire analysis used MiXCR, VDJtools and the tcR R package. The inverse Simpson index was used to measure diversity, and clones were grouped as rare, small, medium or expanded based on each clone's proportion of the repertoire. TCRdb ran its own pipeline on the public reads, namely fastp trimming at Q25 and MiXCR clone calling, and kept in-frame beta chains. Merged by CDR3 protein, the rows form single entries marked with the most common genes and DNA. TCRdb's processing, not the authors', yielded these V and J calls. This sample is represented by some 5,000 distinct CDR3 sequences; roughly 96% of them were singletons. The ten largest clones add up to around 42% of the sample.

Source: sorted CD4+ T cells from blood (whether regulatory or conventional is not recorded), taken 30 days after allogeneic stem cell transplant. This TCR was recovered from a human patient who had an allogeneic stem cell transplant, so the T cells may come from the graft donor.

CDR3 sequence: CASTEVGGSPEAQYF. The nucleotide sequence reads as follows: TGTGCCAGCACTGAGGTGGGCGGGAGTCCGGAAGCCCAGTACTTC. The chain was built from TRBV27 and TRBJ2-5, with TRBD2 identical over 7 junction bases. V ends up 7 bases short and J 9 bases short, with an unmatched junction base count of 17. The CDR3, cysteine through phenylalanine, is 15 amino acids long. The entry retains the CDR3 DNA only, 45 bases that are in frame from base 1. The CDR1 and CDR2 encoded by the germline V gene (reference sequence) are MNHEY and SMNVEV.